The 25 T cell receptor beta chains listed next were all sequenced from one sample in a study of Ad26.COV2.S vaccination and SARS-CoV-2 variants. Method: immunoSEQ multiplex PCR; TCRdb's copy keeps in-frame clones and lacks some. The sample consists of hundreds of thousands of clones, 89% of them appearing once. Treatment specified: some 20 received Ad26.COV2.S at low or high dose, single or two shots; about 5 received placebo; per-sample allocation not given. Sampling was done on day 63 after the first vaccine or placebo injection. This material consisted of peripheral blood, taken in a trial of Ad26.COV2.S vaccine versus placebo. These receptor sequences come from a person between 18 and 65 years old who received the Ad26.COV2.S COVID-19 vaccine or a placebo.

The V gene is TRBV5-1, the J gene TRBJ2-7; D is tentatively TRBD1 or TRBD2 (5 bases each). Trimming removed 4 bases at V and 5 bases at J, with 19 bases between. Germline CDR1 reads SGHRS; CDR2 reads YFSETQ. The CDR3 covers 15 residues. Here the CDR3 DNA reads TGCGCCAGCAGCCCCCCTCGAGGGGCTCGCGACGAGCAGTACTTC. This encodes CASSPPRGARDEQYF.

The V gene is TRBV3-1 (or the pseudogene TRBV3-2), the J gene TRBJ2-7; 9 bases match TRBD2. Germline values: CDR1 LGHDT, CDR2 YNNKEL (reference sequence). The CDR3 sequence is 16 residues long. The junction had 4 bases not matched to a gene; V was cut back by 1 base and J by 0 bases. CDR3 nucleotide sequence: TGTGCCAGCAGCCAAGTCCAGCGGGGGGACTCCTACGAGCAGTACTTC. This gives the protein CASSQVQRGDSYEQYF.

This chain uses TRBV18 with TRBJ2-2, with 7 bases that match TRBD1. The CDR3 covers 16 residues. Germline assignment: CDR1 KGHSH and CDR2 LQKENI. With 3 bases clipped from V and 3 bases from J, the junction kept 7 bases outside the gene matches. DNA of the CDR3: TGTGCCAGCTCACCTAGTGAAGGGGGCTACACCGGGGAGCTGTTTTTT. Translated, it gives CASSPSEGGYTGELFF.

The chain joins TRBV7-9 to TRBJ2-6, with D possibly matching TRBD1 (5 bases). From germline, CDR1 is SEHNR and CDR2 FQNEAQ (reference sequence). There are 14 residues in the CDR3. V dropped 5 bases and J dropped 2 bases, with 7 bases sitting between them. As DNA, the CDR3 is TGTGCCAGCAGCCAAGGGGCTGGGGCCAACGTCCTGACTTTC. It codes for CASSQGAGANVLTF.

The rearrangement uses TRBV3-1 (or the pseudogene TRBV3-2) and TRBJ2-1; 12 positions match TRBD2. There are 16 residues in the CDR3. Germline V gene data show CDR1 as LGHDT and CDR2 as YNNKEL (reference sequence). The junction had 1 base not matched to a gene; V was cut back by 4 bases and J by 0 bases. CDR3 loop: CASSRLAGVSYNEQFF. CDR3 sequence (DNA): TGTGCCAGCAGCCGACTAGCGGGAGTCTCCTACAATGAGCAGTTCTTC.

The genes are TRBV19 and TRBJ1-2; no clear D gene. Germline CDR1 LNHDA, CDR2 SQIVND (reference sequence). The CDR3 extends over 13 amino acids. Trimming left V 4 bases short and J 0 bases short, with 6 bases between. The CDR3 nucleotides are TGTGCCAGTAGTAGGGTAGCTAACTATGGCTACACCTTC. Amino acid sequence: CASSRVANYGYTF.

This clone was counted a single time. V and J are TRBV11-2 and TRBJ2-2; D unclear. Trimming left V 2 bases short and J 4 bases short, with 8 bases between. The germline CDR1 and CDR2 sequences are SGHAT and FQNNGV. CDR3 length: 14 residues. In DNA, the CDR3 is TGTGCCAGCAGCTTACGACCGAGCACCGGGGAGCTGTTTTTT. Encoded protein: CASSLRPSTGELFF.

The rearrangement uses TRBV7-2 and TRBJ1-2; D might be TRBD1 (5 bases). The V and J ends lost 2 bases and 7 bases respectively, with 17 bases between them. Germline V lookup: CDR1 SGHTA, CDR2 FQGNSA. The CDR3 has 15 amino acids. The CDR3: CASSLIQGLNAGYTF. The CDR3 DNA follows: TGTGCCAGCAGCTTAATCCAGGGCCTAAACGCTGGCTACACCTTC.

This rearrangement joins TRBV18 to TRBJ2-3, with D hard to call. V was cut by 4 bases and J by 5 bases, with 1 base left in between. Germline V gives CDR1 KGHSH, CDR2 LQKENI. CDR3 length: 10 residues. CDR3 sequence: CASSQDTQYF. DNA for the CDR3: TGTGCCAGCTCACAAGATACGCAGTATTTT.

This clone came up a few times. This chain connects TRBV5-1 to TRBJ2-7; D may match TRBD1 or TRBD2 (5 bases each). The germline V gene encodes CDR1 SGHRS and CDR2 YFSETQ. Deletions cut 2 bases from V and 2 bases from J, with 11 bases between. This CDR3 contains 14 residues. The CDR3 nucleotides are TGCGCCAGCAGCTTTGACGGGGCCACCTACGAGCAGTACTTC. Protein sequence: CASSFDGATYEQYF.

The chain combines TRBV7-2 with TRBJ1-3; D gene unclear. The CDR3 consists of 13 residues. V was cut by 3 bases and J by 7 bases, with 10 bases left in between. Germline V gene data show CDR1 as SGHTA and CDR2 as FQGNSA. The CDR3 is CASSFNQRNTIYF. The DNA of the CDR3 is TGTGCCAGCAGCTTCAACCAGAGGAACACCATATATTTT.

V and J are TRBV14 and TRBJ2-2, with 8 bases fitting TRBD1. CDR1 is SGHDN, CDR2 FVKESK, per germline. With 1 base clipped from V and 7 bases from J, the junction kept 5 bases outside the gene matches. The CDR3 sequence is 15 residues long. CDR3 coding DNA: TGTGCCAGCAGCCAAGCTACAGGGGGGTACGGGGAGCTGTTTTTT. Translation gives CASSQATGGYGELFF.

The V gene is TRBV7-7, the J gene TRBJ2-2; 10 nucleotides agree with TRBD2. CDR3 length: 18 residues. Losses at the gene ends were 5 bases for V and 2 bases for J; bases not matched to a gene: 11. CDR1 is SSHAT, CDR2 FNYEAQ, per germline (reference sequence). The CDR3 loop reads CASSLHLAGALNTGELFF. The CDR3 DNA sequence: TGTGCCAGCAGCCTTCACCTAGCGGGGGCCCTAAACACCGGGGAGCTGTTTTTT.

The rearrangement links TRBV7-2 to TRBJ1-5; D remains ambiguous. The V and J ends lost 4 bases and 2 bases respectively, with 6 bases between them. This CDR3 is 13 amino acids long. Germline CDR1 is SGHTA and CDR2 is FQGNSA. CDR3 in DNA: TGTGCCAGCAGCTCCTCCGGCAATCAGCCCCAGCATTTT. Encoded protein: CASSSSGNQPQHF.

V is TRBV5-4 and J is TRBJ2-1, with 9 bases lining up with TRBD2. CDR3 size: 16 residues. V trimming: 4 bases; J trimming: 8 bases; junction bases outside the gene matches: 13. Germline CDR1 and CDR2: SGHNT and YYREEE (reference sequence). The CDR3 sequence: CASSNSPELAGDEQFF. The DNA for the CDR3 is TGTGCCAGCAGCAACTCCCCGGAGTTAGCGGGAGATGAGCAGTTCTTC.

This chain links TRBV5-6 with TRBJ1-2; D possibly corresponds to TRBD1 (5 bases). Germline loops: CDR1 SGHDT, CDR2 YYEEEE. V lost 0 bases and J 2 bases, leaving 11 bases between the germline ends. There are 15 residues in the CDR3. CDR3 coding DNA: TGTGCCAGCAGCTTGGGTTACAGGATGAACTATGGCTACACCTTC. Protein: CASSLGYRMNYGYTF.

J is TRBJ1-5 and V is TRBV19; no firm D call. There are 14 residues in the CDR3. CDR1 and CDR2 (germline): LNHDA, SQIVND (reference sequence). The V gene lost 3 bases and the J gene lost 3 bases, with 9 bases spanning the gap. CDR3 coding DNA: TGTGCCAGTAGTATGAGGCGAGTCAATCAGCCCCAGCATTTT. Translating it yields CASSMRRVNQPQHF.

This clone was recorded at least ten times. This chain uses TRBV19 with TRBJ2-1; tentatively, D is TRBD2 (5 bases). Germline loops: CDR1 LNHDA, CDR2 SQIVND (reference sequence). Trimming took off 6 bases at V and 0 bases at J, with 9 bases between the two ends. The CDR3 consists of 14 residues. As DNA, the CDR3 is TGTGCCAGTAGGCGGGCCGACTCCTACAATGAGCAGTTCTTC. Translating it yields CASRRADSYNEQFF.

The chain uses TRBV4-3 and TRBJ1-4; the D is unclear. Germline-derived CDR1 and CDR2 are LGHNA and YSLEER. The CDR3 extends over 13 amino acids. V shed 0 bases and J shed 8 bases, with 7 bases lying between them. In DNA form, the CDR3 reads TGCGCCAGCAGCCAAGAACATGGGGAAAAACTGTTTTTT. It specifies CASSQEHGEKLFF.

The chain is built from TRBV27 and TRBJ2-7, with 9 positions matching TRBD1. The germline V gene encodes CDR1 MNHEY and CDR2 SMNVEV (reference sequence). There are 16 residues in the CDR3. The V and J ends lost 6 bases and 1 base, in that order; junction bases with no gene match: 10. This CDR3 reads CASSATGGKGSYEQYV. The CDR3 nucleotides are TGTGCCAGCAGCGCAACAGGGGGCAAGGGTTCCTACGAGCAGTACGTC.

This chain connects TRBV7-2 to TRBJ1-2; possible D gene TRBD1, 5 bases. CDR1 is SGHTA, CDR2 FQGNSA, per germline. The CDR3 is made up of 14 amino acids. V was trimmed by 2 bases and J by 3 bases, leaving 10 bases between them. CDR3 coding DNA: TGTGCCAGCAGCTTACTCTCGGGGGACTATGGCTACACCTTC. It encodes CASSLLSGDYGYTF.

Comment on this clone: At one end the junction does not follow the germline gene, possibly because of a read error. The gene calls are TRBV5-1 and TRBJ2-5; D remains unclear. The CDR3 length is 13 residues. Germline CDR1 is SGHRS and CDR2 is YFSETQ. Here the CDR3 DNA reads TGCGCCAGCAGCCCCGGAGTTCAAGAGACCCGGTACTTC. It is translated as CASSPGVQETRYF.

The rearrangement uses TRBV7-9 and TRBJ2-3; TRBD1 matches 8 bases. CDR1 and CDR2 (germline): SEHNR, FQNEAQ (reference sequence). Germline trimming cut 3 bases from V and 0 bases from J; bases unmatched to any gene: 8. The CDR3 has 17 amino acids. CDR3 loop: CASSLVGQGGSTDTQYF. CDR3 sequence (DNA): TGTGCCAGCAGCTTGGTCGGACAGGGAGGTAGCACAGATACGCAGTATTTT.

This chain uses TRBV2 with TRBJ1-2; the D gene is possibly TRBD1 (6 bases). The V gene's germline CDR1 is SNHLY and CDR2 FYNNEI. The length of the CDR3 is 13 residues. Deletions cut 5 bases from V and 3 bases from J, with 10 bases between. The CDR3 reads CASSPRQDYGYTF. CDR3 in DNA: TGTGCCAGCAGTCCTAGACAGGACTATGGCTACACCTTC. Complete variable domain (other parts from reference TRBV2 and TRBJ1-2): EPEVTQTPSHQVTQMGQEVILRCVPISNHLYFYWYRQILGQKVEFLVSFYNNEISEKSEIFDDQFSVERPDGSNFTLKIRSTKLEDSAMYFCASSPRQDYGYTFGSGTRLTVV.

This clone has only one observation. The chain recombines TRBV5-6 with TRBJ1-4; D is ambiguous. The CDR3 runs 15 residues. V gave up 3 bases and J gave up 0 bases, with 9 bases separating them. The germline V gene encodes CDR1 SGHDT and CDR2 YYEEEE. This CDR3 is CASSSLVATNEKLFF. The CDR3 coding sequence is TGTGCCAGCAGCTCGCTAGTTGCAACTAATGAAAAACTGTTTTTT.